The 25 T cell receptor beta chains given below trace back to one sample, sequenced in a study of blood T cell repertoires in COVID-19. Sequenced by immunoSEQ multiplex PCR; TCRdb stores in-frame clones only, minus some. Among about 260,000 clones listed, about 90% were seen once. The sample taken for sequencing was peripheral blood. The source is a woman in her 50s who had recovered from COVID-19.

The V call is TRBV28, the J call TRBJ2-7; TRBD1 aligns across 11 bases. V lost 3 bases and J lost 2; bases outside the gene matches: 0. This CDR3 is 14 amino acids long. Germline loops: CDR1 MDHEN, CDR2 SYDVKM. CDR3 loop: CASSLGQGAYEQYF. The CDR3 region has the DNA TGTGCCAGCAGTTTGGGACAGGGGGCCTACGAGCAGTACTTC. The full variable domain, its missing parts supplied by reference TRBV28 and TRBJ2-7, is DVKVTQSSRYLVKRTGEKVFLECVQDMDHENMFWYRQDPGLGLRLIYFSYDVKMKEKGDIPEGYSVSREKKERFSLILESASTNQTSMYLCASSLGQGAYEQYFGPGTRLTVT.

This clone was found once. CDR3 loop: CASSLGRNIQYF. CDR3 in DNA: TGTGCCAGCAGCCTTGGGAGAAACATTCAGTACTTC. The chain uses TRBV28 and TRBJ2-4; maybe TRBD2 (5 bases). Germline V gene sequence: CDR1 MDHEN, CDR2 SYDVKM. The V gene lost 6 bases and the J gene lost 6 bases, with 9 bases spanning the gap. This CDR3 spans 12 amino acids.

The chain couples TRBV6-5 to TRBJ1-2, with TRBD1 matching over 12 bases. Germline V gives CDR1 MNHEY, CDR2 SVGAGI. After removal of 2 bases from V and 3 bases from J, the junction contained 1 base not matched to a gene. The CDR3 length is 15 residues. The CDR3 coding sequence is TGTGCCAGCAGTTACGGGGACAGGGGGCACTATGGCTACACCTTC. Residues: CASSYGDRGHYGYTF.

Comment on this clone: The same CDR3 also results from other DNA sequences found in this sample. The rearrangement uses TRBV5-4 and TRBJ2-7; D not resolved. Germline-derived CDR1 and CDR2 are SGHNT and YYREEE (reference sequence). Trimming left V 4 bases short and J 0 bases short, with 8 bases between. There are 13 residues in the CDR3. The CDR3 bases are TGTGCCAGCAGCCGAACAAGCTCCTACGAGCAGTACTTC. Its translation is CASSRTSSYEQYF. Supplemented by reference TRBV5-4 and TRBJ2-7, the full variable domain reads ETGVTQSPTHLIKTRGQQVTLRCSSQSGHNTVSWYQQALGQGPQFIFQYYREEENGRGNFPPRFSGLQFPNYSSELNVNALELDDSALYLCASSRTSSYEQYFGPGTRLTVT.

The V and J genes are TRBV27 and TRBJ1-2; TRBD1 agrees at 7 bases. The V and J ends lost 2 bases and 6 bases, in that order; junction bases with no gene match: 9. Per the germline V gene, CDR1 is MNHEY and CDR2 is SMNVEV (reference sequence). There are 15 residues in the CDR3. This chain's CDR3 is CASSLRGRPGDGYTF. CDR3 sequence (DNA): TGTGCCAGCAGTTTAAGGGGGCGCCCCGGTGATGGCTACACCTTC.

The V and J genes are TRBV30 and TRBJ1-2, with D possibly being TRBD1 (6 bases). The V end lost 3 bases, the J end lost 3 bases, and 11 bases lay between the germline ends. The germline CDR1 and CDR2 sequences are GTSNPN and SVGIG (reference sequence). The CDR3 runs to 13 residues. In DNA, the CDR3 is TGTGCCTGGAGATCAGGGGAACACTATGGCTACACCTTC. Encoded protein: CAWRSGEHYGYTF.

The chain joins TRBV18 to TRBJ1-1; TRBD1 might be the D (6 bases). Germline V CDR1 and CDR2: KGHSH, LQKENI. V was shortened by 4 bases and J by 2 bases, with 11 bases between the two germline ends. The CDR3 runs 14 residues. The CDR3 reads CASSREQGNTEAFF. CDR3 coding DNA: TGTGCCAGCTCACGTGAACAGGGAAACACTGAAGCTTTCTTT.

The V gene is TRBV6-2 or TRBV6-3, the J gene TRBJ2-1; D remains ambiguous. Trimming took off 2 bases at V and 0 bases at J, with 14 bases between the two ends. The germline V gene encodes CDR1 MNHEY and CDR2 SVGEGT. The CDR3 is 17 residues long. This CDR3 reads CASSYDRIHYSYNEQFF. As DNA, the CDR3 is TGTGCCAGCAGTTACGATAGAATTCACTACTCCTACAATGAGCAGTTCTTC.

This chain joins TRBV6-5 and TRBJ1-2, with TRBD1 as a possible D gene (6 bases). This CDR3 contains 14 residues. V was shortened by 8 bases and J by 3 bases, with 16 bases between the two germline ends. Germline CDR1 MNHEY, CDR2 SVGAGI. The CDR3 spells CASRPFTGYYGYTF. CDR3 DNA: TGTGCCAGCCGACCTTTCACAGGGTACTATGGCTACACCTTC.

The J gene is TRBJ2-2, the V gene TRBV6-5, with TRBD1 as a possible D gene (6 bases). This CDR3 contains 15 residues. The germline CDR1 and CDR2 sequences are MNHEY and SVGAGI. V lost 6 bases and J lost 8, with 19 bases in between. The CDR3 DNA is TGTGCCAGCAGCATAATAAATACAGGGAATGGGGAGCTGTTTTTT. This codes for CASSIINTGNGELFF.

The rearrangement joins TRBV4-2 to TRBJ1-4, with 11 bases that match TRBD1. This CDR3 has 19 amino acids. CDR1 and CDR2 from the germline V gene are LGHNA and YNFKEQ. J was trimmed by 0 bases and V by 3 bases; bases with no gene match: 9. CDR3 sequence reads: CASSQEGQGARATNEKLFF. In DNA, the CDR3 is TGTGCCAGCAGCCAGGAAGGACAGGGGGCGCGGGCAACTAATGAAAAACTGTTTTTT.

The chain recombines TRBV7-6 with TRBJ2-1, with TRBD1 as a possible D gene (6 bases). The germline V gene encodes CDR1 SGHVS and CDR2 FNYEAQ. The CDR3 has 15 residues. With 5 bases removed from V and 0 bases from J, the gap between germline ends came to 11 bases. CDR3 residues: CASSRDRSSYNEQFF. The CDR3, as DNA: TGTGCCAGCAGCCGAGACAGGAGCTCCTACAATGAGCAGTTCTTC.

The DNA of the CDR3 is TGTGCCAGTAGTATTCGGGGCCAAGAGACCCAGTACTTC. It yields the protein CASSIRGQETQYF. V and J are TRBV19 and TRBJ2-5; D possibly corresponds to TRBD2 (5 bases). V was clipped by 3 bases and J by 1 base, with 6 bases between them. Looked up from germline, CDR1 is LNHDA and CDR2 is SQIVND (reference sequence). This CDR3 spans 13 amino acids.

The rearrangement uses TRBV11-2 and TRBJ1-3, with D possibly TRBD1 on 5 matching bases. The germline V gene encodes CDR1 SGHAT and CDR2 FQNNGV. The CDR3 consists of 17 residues. V was trimmed by 1 base and J by 4 bases, leaving 17 bases between them. Here the CDR3 DNA reads TGTGCCAGCAGCTTAGTCGGGCAGGGAAGAACGGGAAACACCATATATTTT. Protein sequence: CASSLVGQGRTGNTIYF.

The chain uses TRBV7-3 and TRBJ2-7, with TRBD2 matching 9 bases. Trimming removed 2 bases from V and 2 bases from J; junction bases left unmatched: 1. The germline V gene encodes CDR1 SGHTA and CDR2 FQGTGA. The CDR3 sequence is 14 residues long. CDR3 amino acids: CASSLLAGPYEQYF. The CDR3 DNA follows: TGTGCCAGCAGCTTACTAGCGGGACCCTACGAGCAGTACTTC.

The chain joins TRBV30 to TRBJ2-5; TRBD1 aligns across 7 bases. The CDR3 totals 14 residues. Per the germline V gene, CDR1 is GTSNPN and CDR2 is SVGIG (reference sequence). After removal of 2 bases from V and 5 bases from J, the junction contained 8 bases not matched to a gene. CDR3 protein: CAWSRDRRSETQYF. In nucleotides, the CDR3 is TGTGCCTGGAGTAGGGACAGACGTTCGGAGACCCAGTACTTC.

The genes are TRBV2 and TRBJ2-5, with TRBD1 as a possible D gene (6 bases). CDR3 length equals 15 residues. Germline CDR1 reads SNHLY; CDR2 reads FYNNEI. Trimming removed 1 base at V and 3 bases at J, with 12 bases between. The CDR3 DNA reads TGTGCCAGCAGTGAAGACAGGGTGGGTAAAGAGACCCAGTACTTC. Its protein product is CASSEDRVGKETQYF.

The chain links TRBV7-2 to TRBJ1-3; D may be TRBD1 (6 bases). The CDR3 covers 15 residues. Per germline, CDR1 SGHTA and CDR2 FQGNSA. V was shortened by 5 bases and J by 0 bases, with 11 bases between the two germline ends. CDR3 region: CASSPQGISGNTIYF. The CDR3 coding sequence is TGTGCCAGCAGCCCACAGGGTATCTCTGGAAACACCATATATTTT.

This clone appeared a few times. The chain uses TRBV18 and TRBJ1-4; D possibly corresponds to TRBD1 (5 bases). CDR1 and CDR2 from the germline V gene are KGHSH and LQKENI. Trimming stripped 3 bases from V and 8 bases from J, with 13 bases between. The CDR3 consists of 14 residues. CDR3 region: CASSPATGVEKLFF. Written as DNA, the CDR3 is TGTGCCAGCTCACCGGCTACGGGGGTCGAAAAACTGTTTTTT. The full variable domain, rest sourced from reference TRBV18 and TRBJ1-4, is NAGVMQNPRHLVRRRGQEARLRCSPMKGHSHVYWYRQLPEEGLKFMVYLQKENIIDESGMPKERFSAEFPKEGPSILRIQQVVRGDSAAYFCASSPATGVEKLFFGSGTQLSVL.

The CDR3 loop is CASQGVAEAFF. As DNA, the CDR3 is TGTGCCAGCCAAGGGGTCGCTGAAGCTTTCTTT. V and J are TRBV6-5 and TRBJ1-1, with a tentative D call TRBD1 (5 bases). The CDR3 is made up of 11 amino acids. Per germline, CDR1 MNHEY and CDR2 SVGAGI. Deletions cut 8 bases from V and 6 bases from J, with 10 bases between.

The V call is TRBV6-2 or TRBV6-3, the J call TRBJ2-5; TRBD2 might be the D (5 bases). The CDR3 is 16 residues long. Trimming took 5 bases from V and 1 from J, leaving 17 bases between them. Germline V gene sequence: CDR1 MNHEY, CDR2 SVGEGT. The CDR3 DNA reads as TGTGCCAGCAGTGCCGGACTGATGATGCGCCAAGAGACCCAGTACTTC. It codes for CASSAGLMMRQETQYF.

The chain recombines TRBV15 with TRBJ2-7, with D tentatively TRBD2 (7 bases). The germline V gene has CDR1 LNHNV and CDR2 YYDKDF (reference sequence). This CDR3 region has 16 residues. V was shortened by 1 base and J by 0 bases, with 13 bases between the two germline ends. The CDR3 DNA reads as TGTGCCACCAGCAGAGCGGGGGGCCGTAGCTCCTACGAGCAGTACTTC. Its protein product is CATSRAGGRSSYEQYF.

This chain connects TRBV19 to TRBJ2-7; D possibly corresponds to TRBD1 (6 bases). The CDR3 has 20 residues. Germline V gene data show CDR1 as LNHDA and CDR2 as SQIVND (reference sequence). Trimming pared 3 bases from V and 3 bases from J, leaving 30 bases between. In DNA, the CDR3 is TGTGCCAGTAGTATCAGGCCCCAACAGGGCCCGCCGAACTATAACTACGAGCAGTACTTC. This sequence encodes CASSIRPQQGPPNYNYEQYF.

This chain connects TRBV10-2 to TRBJ2-7; 7 bases agree with TRBD1. V lost 6 bases, J lost 3 bases, and 17 bases stayed unmatched. The germline V gene has CDR1 WSHSY and CDR2 SAAADI. The CDR3 has 17 residues. The DNA of the CDR3 is TGCGCCAGCAGCCTTACAGGGGACCCCTTATCAGGCTACGAGCAGTACTTC. Translation gives CASSLTGDPLSGYEQYF.

The gene calls are TRBV10-3 and TRBJ1-6; 10 positions match TRBD1. V lost 11 bases to trimming and J lost 9 bases; unmatched junction nucleotides: 10. CDR1 and CDR2 from the germline V gene are ENHRY and SYGVKD. The CDR3 sequence is 14 residues long. The CDR3, as DNA: TGTGCCTCCCACCGGGACAGGGGATCTTCACCCCTCCACTTT. Translating it yields CASHRDRGSSPLHF.